This TCR beta chain was recovered during a study of control samples from healthy donors and cancer patients. Libraries were prepared by immunoSEQ multiplex PCR; TCRdb keeps only in-frame clonotypes and omits some of them. The sample yields roughly 120,000 clones, approximately 90% seen once. Sequenced: blood. The source is a woman between 18 and 29 years old in good health.

CDR3 DNA: TGTGCCAGCAGCCCAACTAGCGGGAGTCGGGCCGGGGAGCTGTTTTTT. The encoded protein is CASSPTSGSRAGELFF. The chain couples TRBV4-2 to TRBJ2-2, with 11 bases aligning to TRBD2. The CDR3 length is 16 residues. CDR1 and CDR2 from the germline V gene are LGHNA and YNFKEQ. Trimming removed 4 bases from V and 6 bases from J; junction bases left unmatched: 7.